What follows are 13 T cell receptor beta chains derived from one specimen sequenced in a study of blood T cell repertoires in COVID-19. Sequencing used immunoSEQ multiplex PCR; TCRdb keeps in-frame clones, though not all of them. The data contain about 72,000 clones, 75% to 90% of them singletons. The sample was peripheral blood. These receptors were taken from a woman at least 80 years old with active or convalescent COVID-19.

The chain links TRBV30 to TRBJ1-5, with TRBD1 as a possible D gene (6 bases). The CDR3 is 14 amino acids. CDR1 and CDR2 (germline): GTSNPN, SVGIG (reference sequence). Trimming removed 1 base from V and 2 bases from J, with 9 bases in between. The CDR3 DNA is TGTGCCTGGAGTGGAGGGGGGGGCAATCAGCCCCAGCATTTT. This codes for CAWSGGGGNQPQHF.

The chain uses TRBV5-1 and TRBJ2-3; tentatively, D is TRBD2 (6 bases). This CDR3 spans 18 amino acids. The V gene's germline CDR1 is SGHRS and CDR2 YFSETQ. V gave up 2 bases and J gave up 2 bases, with 21 bases separating them. The CDR3 region is CASSFPTRLVPNTDTQYF. The CDR3 nucleotides are TGCGCCAGCAGCTTCCCCACTAGACTAGTCCCTAACACAGATACGCAGTATTTT.

The CDR3 loop is CASSSTWDTLYGYTF. CDR3 sequence (DNA): TGCGCCAGCAGCTCCACGTGGGACACCCTCTATGGCTACACCTTC. V usage is TRBV5-1 and J usage is TRBJ1-2; weak D call: TRBD1 (6 bases). V was pared by 3 bases and J by 4 bases, with 16 bases between. Germline V lookup: CDR1 SGHRS, CDR2 YFSETQ. The CDR3 covers 15 residues.

The V gene is TRBV29-1, the J gene TRBJ2-1; 8 positions agree with TRBD1. The CDR3 has 12 residues. In germline, CDR1 is SQVTM, CDR2 ANQGSEA. With 4 bases clipped from V and 6 bases from J, the junction kept 2 bases outside the gene matches. The CDR3 protein is CSVGQGLNEQFF. The CDR3 DNA sequence: TGCAGCGTTGGACAGGGGCTCAATGAGCAGTTCTTC.

The chain has TRBV2 and TRBJ1-5; TRBD1 is a possible D gene (5 bases). The V and J ends lost 8 bases and 4 bases respectively, with 12 bases between them. Germline loops: CDR1 SNHLY, CDR2 FYNNEI. The CDR3 sequence is 13 residues long. The CDR3 protein is CASRVGTNQPQHF. The CDR3 coding sequence is TGTGCCAGCCGCGTAGGGACTAATCAGCCCCAGCATTTT.

The count of this clone is one. The V gene is TRBV11-3, the J gene TRBJ2-7; 9 nucleotides match TRBD2. With 4 bases clipped from V and 3 bases from J, the junction kept 4 bases outside the gene matches. CDR3 length equals 14 residues. Germline V lookup: CDR1 SGHNT, CDR2 YENEEA. CDR3 sequence reads: CASSWGGGDYEQYF. DNA of the CDR3: TGTGCCAGCAGCTGGGGCGGGGGGGACTACGAGCAGTACTTC.

The V call is TRBV7-6, the J call TRBJ1-3; D is perhaps TRBD1 (5 bases). Between the trimmed V and J ends, which lost 11 bases and 1 base, there was a span of 18 bases. Germline V gives CDR1 SGHVS, CDR2 FNYEAQ. The CDR3 has 15 residues. Here the CDR3 DNA reads TGTGCCTCCGGTGATGGGGCTAGTTCTGGAAACACCATATATTTT. Its protein is CASGDGASSGNTIYF. The whole variable domain, filled in from reference TRBV7-6 and TRBJ1-3, reads GAGVSQSPRYKVTKRGQDVALRCDPISGHVSLYWYRQALGQGPEFLTYFNYEAQQDKSGLPNDRFSAERPEGSISTLTIQRTEQRDSAMYRCASGDGASSGNTIYFGEGSWLTVV.

The chain combines TRBV6-5 with TRBJ1-2; maybe TRBD1 (6 bases). The CDR3 totals 14 residues. Deletions cut 0 bases from V and 7 bases from J, with 12 bases between. The germline V gene has CDR1 MNHEY and CDR2 SVGAGI. The CDR3: CASSYSDSLGGYTF. The CDR3 coding sequence is TGTGCCAGCAGTTACTCGGACAGCCTAGGTGGCTACACCTTC.

The rearrangement links TRBV9 to TRBJ2-1; 8 bases are a match to TRBD2. The CDR3 is 14 amino acids. The germline V gene encodes CDR1 SGDLS and CDR2 YYNGEE. With V trimmed by 3 bases and J by 7 bases, 6 bases remained unmatched. CDR3 sequence (DNA): TGTGCCAGCAGCGCCAGGACTAGCCCGAATGAGCAGTTCTTC. Translating gives CASSARTSPNEQFF.

V usage is TRBV6-2 or TRBV6-3 and J usage is TRBJ2-7, with 9 positions matching TRBD1. The CDR3 runs 13 residues. Trimming at V came to 5 bases and at J to 2 bases, leaving 1 base not matched to a gene. Germline CDR1 MNHEY, CDR2 SVGEGT. CDR3 protein: CASSGTGPYEQYF. In nucleotides, the CDR3 is TGTGCCAGCAGTGGGACAGGGCCCTACGAGCAGTACTTC.

This sequence joins TRBV14 and TRBJ1-1, with no clear D. The CDR3 runs to 15 residues. Trimming took 0 bases from V and 4 from J, leaving 12 bases between them. CDR1 is SGHDN, CDR2 FVKESK, per germline. CDR3 protein: CASSQDRRQITEAFF. The DNA for the CDR3 is TGTGCCAGCAGCCAAGATAGGCGGCAGATCACTGAAGCTTTCTTT. Variable domain in full (rest from reference TRBV14 and TRBJ1-1): EAGVTQFPSHSVIEKGQTVTLRCDPISGHDNLYWYRRVMGKEIKFLLHFVKESKQDESGMPNNRFLAERTGGTYSTLKVQPAELEDSGVYFCASSQDRRQITEAFFGQGTRLTVV.

The gene calls are TRBV9 and TRBJ2-3, with a weak D call TRBD2 (5 bases). V was cut by 0 bases and J by 7 bases, with 15 bases left in between. CDR3 length: 15 residues. From germline, CDR1 is SGDLS and CDR2 YYNGEE. CDR3 in amino acids: CASSVGPQTRNTQYF. CDR3 sequence (DNA): TGTGCCAGCAGCGTAGGACCCCAAACTAGAAATACGCAGTATTTT.

The V and J genes are TRBV7-2 and TRBJ2-1, with 9 bases matching TRBD1. The germline V gene has CDR1 SGHTA and CDR2 FQGNSA. With 5 bases clipped from V and 4 bases from J, the junction kept 6 bases outside the gene matches. There are 15 residues in the CDR3. CDR3 in amino acids: CASSLWTGVYNEQFF. CDR3 DNA: TGTGCCAGCAGCCTCTGGACAGGGGTATACAATGAGCAGTTCTTC.